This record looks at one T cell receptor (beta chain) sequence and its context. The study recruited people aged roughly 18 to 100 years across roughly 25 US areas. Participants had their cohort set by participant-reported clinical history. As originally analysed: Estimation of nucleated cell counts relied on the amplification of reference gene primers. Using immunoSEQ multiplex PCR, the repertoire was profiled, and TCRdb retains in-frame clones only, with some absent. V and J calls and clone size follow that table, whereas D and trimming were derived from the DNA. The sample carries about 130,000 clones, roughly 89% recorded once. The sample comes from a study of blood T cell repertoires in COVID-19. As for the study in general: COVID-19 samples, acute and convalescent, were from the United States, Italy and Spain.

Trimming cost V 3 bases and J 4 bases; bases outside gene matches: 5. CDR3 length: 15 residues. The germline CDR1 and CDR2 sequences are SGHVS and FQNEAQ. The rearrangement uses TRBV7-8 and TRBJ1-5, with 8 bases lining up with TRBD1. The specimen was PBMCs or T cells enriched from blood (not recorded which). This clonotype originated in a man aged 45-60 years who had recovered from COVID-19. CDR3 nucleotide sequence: TGTGCCAGCAGCTTCGGGACAGGTCAGAATCAGCCCCAGCATTTT. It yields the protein CASSFGTGQNQPQHF. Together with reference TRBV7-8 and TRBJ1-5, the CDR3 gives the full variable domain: GAGVSQSPRYKVAKRGQDVALRCDPISGHVSLFWYQQALGQGPEFLTYFQNEAQLDKSGLPSDRFFAERPEGSVSTLKIQRTQQEDSAVYLCASSFGTGQNQPQHFGDGTRLSIL.